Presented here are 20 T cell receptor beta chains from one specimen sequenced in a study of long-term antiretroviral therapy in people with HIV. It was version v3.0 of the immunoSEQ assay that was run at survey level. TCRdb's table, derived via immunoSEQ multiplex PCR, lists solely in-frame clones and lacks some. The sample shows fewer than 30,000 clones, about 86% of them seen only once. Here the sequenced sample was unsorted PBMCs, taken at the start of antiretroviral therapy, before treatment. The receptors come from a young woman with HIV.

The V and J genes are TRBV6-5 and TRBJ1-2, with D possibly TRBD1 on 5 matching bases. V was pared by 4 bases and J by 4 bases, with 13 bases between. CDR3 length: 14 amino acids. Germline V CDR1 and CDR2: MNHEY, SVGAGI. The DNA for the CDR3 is TGTGCCAGCAGTTTCCTGGGACTCGGCTATGGCTACACCTTC. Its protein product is CASSFLGLGYGYTF.

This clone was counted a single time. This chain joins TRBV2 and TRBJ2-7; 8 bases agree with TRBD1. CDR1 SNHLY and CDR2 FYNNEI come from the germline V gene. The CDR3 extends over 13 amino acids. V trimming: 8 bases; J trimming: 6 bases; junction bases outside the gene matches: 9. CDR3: CASGDRKASEQYF. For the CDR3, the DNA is TGTGCCAGCGGGGACAGGAAGGCCTCCGAGCAGTACTTC.

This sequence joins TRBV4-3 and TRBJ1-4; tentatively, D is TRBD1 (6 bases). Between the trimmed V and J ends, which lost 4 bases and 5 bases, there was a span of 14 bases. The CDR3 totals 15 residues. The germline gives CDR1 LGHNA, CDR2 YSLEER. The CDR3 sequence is CASSPRQAANEKLFF. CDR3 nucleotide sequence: TGCGCCAGCAGCCCCCGACAGGCCGCCAATGAAAAACTGTTTTTT.

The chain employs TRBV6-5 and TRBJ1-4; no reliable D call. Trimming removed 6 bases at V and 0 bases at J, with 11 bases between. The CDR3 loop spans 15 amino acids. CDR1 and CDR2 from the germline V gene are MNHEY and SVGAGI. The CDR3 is CASSLGSTTNEKLFF. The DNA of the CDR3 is TGTGCCAGCAGCTTGGGCAGTACAACTAATGAAAAACTGTTTTTT.

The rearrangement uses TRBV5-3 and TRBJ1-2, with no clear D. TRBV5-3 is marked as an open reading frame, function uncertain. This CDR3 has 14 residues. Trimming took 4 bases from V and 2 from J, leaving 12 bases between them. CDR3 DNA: TGTGCCAGAAGCCTCCGGACGGGGAACTATGGCTACACCTTC. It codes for CARSLRTGNYGYTF.

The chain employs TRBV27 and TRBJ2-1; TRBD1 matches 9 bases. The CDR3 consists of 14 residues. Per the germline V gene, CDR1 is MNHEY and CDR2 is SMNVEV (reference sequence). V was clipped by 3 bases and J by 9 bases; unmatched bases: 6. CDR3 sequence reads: CASSLGQGGSEQFF. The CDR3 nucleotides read TGTGCCAGCAGTTTGGGACAGGGAGGGAGTGAGCAGTTCTTC.

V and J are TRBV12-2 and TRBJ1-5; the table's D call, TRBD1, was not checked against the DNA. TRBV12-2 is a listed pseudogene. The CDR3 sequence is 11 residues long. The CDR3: CASRTDRVDHF. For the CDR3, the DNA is TGTGCAAGTCGCACGGACAGGGTAGATCATTTT.

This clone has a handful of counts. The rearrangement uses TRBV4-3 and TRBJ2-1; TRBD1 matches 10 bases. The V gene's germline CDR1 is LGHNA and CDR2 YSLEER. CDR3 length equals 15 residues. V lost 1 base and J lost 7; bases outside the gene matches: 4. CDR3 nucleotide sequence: TGCGCCAGCAGCCAAGGGACAGGGGGAGTTAATGAGCAGTTCTTC. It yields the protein CASSQGTGGVNEQFF.

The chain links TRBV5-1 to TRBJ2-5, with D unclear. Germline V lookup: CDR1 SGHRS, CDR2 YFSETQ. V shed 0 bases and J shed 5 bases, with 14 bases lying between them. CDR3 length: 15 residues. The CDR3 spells CASSLAASSEETQYF. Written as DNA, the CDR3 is TGCGCCAGCAGCTTGGCCGCTTCGTCGGAGGAGACCCAGTACTTC.

CDR3 in DNA: TGCGCCAGCAGCTTGGGCGGCAGGCTAAACACTGAAGCTTTCTTT. Amino acid sequence: CASSLGGRLNTEAFF. The V gene is TRBV5-1, the J gene TRBJ1-1; D is undetermined. CDR1 and CDR2 (germline): SGHRS, YFSETQ. The CDR3 totals 15 residues. Trimming pared 0 bases from V and 2 bases from J, leaving 11 bases between.

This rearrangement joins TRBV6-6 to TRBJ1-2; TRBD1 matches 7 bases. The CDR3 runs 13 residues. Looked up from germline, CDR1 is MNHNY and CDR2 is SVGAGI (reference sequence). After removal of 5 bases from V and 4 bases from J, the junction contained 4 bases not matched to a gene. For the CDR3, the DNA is TGTGCCAGCAGTGAGGACAGGTTCTATGGCTACACCTTC. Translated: CASSEDRFYGYTF.

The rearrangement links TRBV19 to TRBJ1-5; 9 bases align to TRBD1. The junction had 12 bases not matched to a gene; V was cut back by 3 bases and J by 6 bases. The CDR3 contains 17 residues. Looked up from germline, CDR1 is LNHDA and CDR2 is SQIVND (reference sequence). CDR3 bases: TGTGCCAGTAGTATTTCACAGGGGACAGGGCAGGGTCAGCCCCAGCATTTT. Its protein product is CASSISQGTGQGQPQHF.

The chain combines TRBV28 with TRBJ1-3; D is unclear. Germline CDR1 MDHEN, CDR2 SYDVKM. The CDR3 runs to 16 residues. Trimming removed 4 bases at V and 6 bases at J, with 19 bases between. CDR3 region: CASSSPGLRAKNTIYF. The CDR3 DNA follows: TGTGCCAGCAGTTCCCCAGGACTGCGGGCCAAAAACACCATATATTTT.

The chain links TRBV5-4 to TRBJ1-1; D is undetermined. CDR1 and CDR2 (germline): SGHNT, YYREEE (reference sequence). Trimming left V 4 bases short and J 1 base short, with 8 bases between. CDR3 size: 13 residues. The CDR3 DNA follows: TGTGCCAGCAGCAGGGTGGAGAACACTGAAGCTTTCTTT. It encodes CASSRVENTEAFF.

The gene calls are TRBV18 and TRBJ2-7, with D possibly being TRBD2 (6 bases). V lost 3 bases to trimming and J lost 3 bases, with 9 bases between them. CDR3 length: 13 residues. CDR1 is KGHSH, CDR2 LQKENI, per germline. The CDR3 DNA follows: TGTGCCAGCTCACCGTACGGGGGCTACGAGCAGTACTTC. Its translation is CASSPYGGYEQYF.

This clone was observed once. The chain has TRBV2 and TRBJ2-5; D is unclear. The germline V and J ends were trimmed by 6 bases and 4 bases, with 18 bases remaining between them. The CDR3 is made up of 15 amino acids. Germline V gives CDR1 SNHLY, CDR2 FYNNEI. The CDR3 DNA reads TGTGCCAGCAGGATGGACCTCATTGTAGCAGAGACCCAGTACTTC. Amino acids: CASRMDLIVAETQYF.

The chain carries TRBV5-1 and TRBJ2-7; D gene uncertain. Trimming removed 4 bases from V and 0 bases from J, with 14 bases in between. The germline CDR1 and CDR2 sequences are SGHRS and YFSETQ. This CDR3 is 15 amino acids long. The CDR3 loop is CASSVDGLSSYEQYF. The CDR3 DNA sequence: TGCGCCAGCAGCGTGGACGGTCTGAGCTCCTACGAGCAGTACTTC. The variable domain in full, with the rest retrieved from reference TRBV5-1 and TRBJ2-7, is KAGVTQTPRYLIKTRGQQVTLSCSPISGHRSVSWYQQTPGQGLQFLFEYFSETQRNKGNFPGRFSGRQFSNSRSEMNVSTLELGDSALYLCASSVDGLSSYEQYFGPGTRLTVT.

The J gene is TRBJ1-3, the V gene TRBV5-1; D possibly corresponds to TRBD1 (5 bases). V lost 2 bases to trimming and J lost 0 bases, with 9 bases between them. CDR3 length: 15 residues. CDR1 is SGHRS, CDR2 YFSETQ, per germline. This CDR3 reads CASSLSGDSGNTIYF. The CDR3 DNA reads TGCGCCAGCAGCTTATCGGGGGACTCTGGAAACACCATATATTTT.

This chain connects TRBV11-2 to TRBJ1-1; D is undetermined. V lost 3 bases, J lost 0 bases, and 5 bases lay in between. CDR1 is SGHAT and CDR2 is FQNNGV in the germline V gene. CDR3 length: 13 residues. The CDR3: CASSFDMNTEAFF. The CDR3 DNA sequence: TGTGCCAGCAGCTTTGACATGAACACTGAAGCTTTCTTT.

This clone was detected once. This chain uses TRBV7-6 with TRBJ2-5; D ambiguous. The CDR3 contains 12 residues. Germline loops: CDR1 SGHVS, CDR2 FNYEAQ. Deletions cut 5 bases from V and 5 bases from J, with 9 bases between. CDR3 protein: CASSPQSETQYF. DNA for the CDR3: TGTGCCAGCAGCCCACAATCGGAGACCCAGTACTTC.